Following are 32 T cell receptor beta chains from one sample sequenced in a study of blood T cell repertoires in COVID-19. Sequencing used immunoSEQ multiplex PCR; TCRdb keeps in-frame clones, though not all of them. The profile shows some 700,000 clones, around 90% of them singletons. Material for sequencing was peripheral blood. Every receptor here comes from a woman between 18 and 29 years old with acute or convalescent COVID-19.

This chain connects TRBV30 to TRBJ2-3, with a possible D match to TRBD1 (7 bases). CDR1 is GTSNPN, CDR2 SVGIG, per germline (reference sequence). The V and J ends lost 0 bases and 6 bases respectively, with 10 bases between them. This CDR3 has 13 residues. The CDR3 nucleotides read TGTGCCTGGAGTGTACCAGGGGGGGATACGCAGTATTTT. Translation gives CAWSVPGGDTQYF.

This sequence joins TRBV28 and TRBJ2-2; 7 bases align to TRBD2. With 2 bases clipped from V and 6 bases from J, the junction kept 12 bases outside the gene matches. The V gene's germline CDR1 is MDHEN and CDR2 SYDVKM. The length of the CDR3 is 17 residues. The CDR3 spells CASSLPYLAGRAGELFF. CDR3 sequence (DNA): TGTGCCAGCAGTTTACCCTATTTGGCAGGGAGGGCCGGGGAGCTGTTTTTT.

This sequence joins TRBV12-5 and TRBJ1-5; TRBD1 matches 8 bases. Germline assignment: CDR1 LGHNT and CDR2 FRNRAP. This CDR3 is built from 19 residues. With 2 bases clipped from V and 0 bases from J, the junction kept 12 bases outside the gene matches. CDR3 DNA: TGTGCTAGTGGTTTGAGTTTTTTCCTGGGACAGGATAGCAATCAGCCCCAGCATTTT. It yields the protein CASGLSFFLGQDSNQPQHF.

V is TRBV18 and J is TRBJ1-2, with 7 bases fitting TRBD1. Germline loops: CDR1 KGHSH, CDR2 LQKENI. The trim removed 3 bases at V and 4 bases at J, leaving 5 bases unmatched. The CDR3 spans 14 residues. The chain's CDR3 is CASSPGQDPYGYTF. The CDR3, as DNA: TGTGCCAGCTCACCTGGACAGGACCCCTATGGCTACACCTTC.

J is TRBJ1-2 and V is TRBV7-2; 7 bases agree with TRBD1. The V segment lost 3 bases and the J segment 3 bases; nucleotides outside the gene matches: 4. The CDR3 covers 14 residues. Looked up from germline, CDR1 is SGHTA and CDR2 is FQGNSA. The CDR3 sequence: CASSFETGYYGYTF. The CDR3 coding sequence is TGTGCCAGCAGCTTTGAGACAGGGTACTATGGCTACACCTTC.

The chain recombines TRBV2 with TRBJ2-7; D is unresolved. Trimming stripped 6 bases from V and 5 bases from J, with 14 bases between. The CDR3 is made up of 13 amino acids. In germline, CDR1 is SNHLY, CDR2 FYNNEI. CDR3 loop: CASRESVSHEQYF. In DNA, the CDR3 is TGTGCCAGCAGGGAGAGTGTTAGCCACGAGCAGTACTTC.

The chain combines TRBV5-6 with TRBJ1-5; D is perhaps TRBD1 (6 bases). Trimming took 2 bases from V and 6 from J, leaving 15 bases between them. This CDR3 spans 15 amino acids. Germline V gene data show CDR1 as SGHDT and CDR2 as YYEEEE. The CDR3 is CASSFGAGGSQPQHF. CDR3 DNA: TGTGCCAGCAGCTTTGGTGCGGGGGGCAGTCAGCCCCAGCATTTT.

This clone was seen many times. The chain's CDR3 is CASSEVTGSNQPQHF. CDR3 bases: TGTGCCAGCAGTGAAGTGACAGGTTCTAATCAGCCCCAGCATTTT. The V and J genes are TRBV6-1 and TRBJ1-5; D possibly corresponds to TRBD1 (6 bases). Germline V CDR1 and CDR2: MNHNS, SASEGT. V lost 1 base and J 4 bases, leaving 11 bases between the germline ends. The CDR3 runs 15 residues.

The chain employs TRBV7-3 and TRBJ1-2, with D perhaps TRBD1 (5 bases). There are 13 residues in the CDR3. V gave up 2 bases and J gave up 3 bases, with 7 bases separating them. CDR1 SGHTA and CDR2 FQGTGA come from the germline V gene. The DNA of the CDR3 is TGTGCCAGCAGCTTAGACAGTTACTATGGCTACACCTTC. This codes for CASSLDSYYGYTF.

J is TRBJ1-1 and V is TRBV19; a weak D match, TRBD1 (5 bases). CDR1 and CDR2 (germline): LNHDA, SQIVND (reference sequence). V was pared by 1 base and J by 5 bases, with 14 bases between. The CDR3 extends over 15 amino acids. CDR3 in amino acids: CASSIVGGFGTEAFF. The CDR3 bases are TGTGCCAGTAGTATAGTGGGGGGATTTGGGACTGAAGCTTTCTTT. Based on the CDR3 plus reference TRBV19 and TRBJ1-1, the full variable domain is DGGITQSPKYLFRKEGQNVTLSCEQNLNHDAMYWYRQDPGQGLRLIYYSQIVNDFQKGDIAEGYSVSREKKESFPLTVTSAQKNPTAFYLCASSIVGGFGTEAFFGQGTRLTVV.

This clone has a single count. CDR3 in amino acids: CAWSVASGGNTGELFF. In DNA, the CDR3 is TGTGCCTGGAGTGTAGCTAGCGGGGGAAACACCGGGGAGCTGTTTTTT. The V gene is TRBV30, the J gene TRBJ2-2; TRBD2 aligns across 10 bases. CDR1 GTSNPN and CDR2 SVGIG come from the germline V gene (reference sequence). The CDR3 has 16 residues. The trim removed 0 bases at V and 2 bases at J, leaving 3 bases unmatched.

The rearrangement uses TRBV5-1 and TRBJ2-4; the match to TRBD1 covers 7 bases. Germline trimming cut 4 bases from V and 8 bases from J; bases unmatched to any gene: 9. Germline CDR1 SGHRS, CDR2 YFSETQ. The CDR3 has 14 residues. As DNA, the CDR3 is TGCGCCAGCAGCCCGACAGGGATGGGAGACATTCAGTACTTC. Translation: CASSPTGMGDIQYF. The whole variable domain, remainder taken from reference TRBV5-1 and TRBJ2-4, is KAGVTQTPRYLIKTRGQQVTLSCSPISGHRSVSWYQQTPGQGLQFLFEYFSETQRNKGNFPGRFSGRQFSNSRSEMNVSTLELGDSALYLCASSPTGMGDIQYFGAGTRLSVL.

The CDR3 loop is CASSAQMGRELFF. The CDR3 bases are TGTGCCAGCAGCGCCCAAATGGGCCGGGAGCTGTTTTTT. The chain couples TRBV7-2 to TRBJ2-2, with no clear D. V lost 5 bases and J 9 bases, leaving 13 bases between the germline ends. The CDR3 is 13 amino acids. CDR1 SGHTA and CDR2 FQGNSA come from the germline V gene.

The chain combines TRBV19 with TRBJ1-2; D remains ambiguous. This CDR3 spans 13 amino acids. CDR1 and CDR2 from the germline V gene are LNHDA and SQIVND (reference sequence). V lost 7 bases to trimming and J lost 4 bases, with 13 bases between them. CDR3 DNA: TGTGCCAGTATCCCTGGGAGGGCCTATGGCTACACCTTC. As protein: CASIPGRAYGYTF.

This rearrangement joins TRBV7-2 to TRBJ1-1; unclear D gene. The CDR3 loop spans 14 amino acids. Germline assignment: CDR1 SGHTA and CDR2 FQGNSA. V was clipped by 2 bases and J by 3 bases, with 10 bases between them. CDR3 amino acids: CASSLHNLYTEAFF. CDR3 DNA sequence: TGTGCCAGCAGCTTACACAATCTGTACACTGAAGCTTTCTTT.

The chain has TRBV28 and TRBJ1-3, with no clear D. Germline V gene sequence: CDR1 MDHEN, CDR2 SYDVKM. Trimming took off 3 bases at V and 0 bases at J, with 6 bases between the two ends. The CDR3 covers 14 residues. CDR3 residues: CASSFYSSGNTIYF. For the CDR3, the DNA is TGTGCCAGCAGTTTCTACAGCTCTGGAAACACCATATATTTT.

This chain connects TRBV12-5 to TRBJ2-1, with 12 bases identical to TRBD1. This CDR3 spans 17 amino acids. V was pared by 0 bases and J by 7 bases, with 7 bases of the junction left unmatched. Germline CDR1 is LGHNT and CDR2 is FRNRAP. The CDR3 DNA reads TGTGCTAGTGGTTTGGTAACCGGGACAGGGGGCAGGAATGAGCAGTTCTTC. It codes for CASGLVTGTGGRNEQFF.

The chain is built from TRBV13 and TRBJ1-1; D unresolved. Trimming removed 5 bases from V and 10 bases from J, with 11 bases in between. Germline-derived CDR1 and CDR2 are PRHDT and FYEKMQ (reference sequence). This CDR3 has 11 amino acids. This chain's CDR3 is CASSPGELAFF. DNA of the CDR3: TGTGCCAGCAGCCCCGGTGAGTTAGCTTTCTTT.

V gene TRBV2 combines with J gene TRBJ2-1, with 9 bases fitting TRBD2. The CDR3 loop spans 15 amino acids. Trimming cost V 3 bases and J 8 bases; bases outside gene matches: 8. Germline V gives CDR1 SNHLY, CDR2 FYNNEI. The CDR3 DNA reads TGTGCCAGCAGTGATCCTGAAGCGGGGGGTGATGAGCAGTTCTTC. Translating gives CASSDPEAGGDEQFF.

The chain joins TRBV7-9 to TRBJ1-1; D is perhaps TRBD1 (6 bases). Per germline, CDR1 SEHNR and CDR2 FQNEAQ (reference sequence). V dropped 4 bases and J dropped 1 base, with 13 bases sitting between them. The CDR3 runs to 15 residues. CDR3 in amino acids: CASSSLGTTNTEAFF. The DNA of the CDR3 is TGTGCCAGCAGCTCCCTAGGGACAACGAACACTGAAGCTTTCTTT.

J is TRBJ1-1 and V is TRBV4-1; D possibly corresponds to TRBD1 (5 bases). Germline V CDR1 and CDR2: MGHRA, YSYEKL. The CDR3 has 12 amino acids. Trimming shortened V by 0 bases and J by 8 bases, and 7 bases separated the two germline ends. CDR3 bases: TGCGCCAGCAGCCAAGAAGGGGCGGAAGCTTTCTTT. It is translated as CASSQEGAEAFF.

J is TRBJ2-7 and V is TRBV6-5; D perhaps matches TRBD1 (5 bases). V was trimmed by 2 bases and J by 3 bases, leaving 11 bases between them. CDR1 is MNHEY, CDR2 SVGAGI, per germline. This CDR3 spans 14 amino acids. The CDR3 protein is CASSYQTQGYEQYF. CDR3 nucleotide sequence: TGTGCCAGCAGTTACCAGACTCAGGGCTACGAGCAGTACTTC.

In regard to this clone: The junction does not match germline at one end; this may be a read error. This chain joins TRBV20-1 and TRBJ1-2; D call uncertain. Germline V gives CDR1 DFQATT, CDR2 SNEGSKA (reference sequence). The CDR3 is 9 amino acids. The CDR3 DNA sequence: TGCAGTGCTCCAGACCGTCACAGCTTC. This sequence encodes CSAPDRHSF.

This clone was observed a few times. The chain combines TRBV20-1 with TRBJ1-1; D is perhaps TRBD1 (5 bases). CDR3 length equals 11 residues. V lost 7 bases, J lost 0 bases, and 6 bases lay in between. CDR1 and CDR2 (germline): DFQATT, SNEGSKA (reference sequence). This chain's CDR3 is CSGQLNTEAFF. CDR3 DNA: TGCAGTGGACAGTTGAACACTGAAGCTTTCTTT.

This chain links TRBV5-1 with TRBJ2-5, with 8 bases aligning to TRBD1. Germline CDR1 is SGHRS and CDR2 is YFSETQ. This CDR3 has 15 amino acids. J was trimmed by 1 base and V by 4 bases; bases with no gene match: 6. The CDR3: CASSTTRGLQETQYF. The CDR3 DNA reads TGCGCCAGCAGCACGACCAGGGGGCTCCAAGAGACCCAGTACTTC.

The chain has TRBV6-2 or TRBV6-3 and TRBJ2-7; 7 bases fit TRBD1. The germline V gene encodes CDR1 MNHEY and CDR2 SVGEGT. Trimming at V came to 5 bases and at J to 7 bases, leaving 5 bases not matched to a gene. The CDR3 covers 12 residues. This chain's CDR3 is CASSVSGGEQYF. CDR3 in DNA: TGTGCCAGCAGTGTCTCAGGGGGAGAGCAGTACTTC.

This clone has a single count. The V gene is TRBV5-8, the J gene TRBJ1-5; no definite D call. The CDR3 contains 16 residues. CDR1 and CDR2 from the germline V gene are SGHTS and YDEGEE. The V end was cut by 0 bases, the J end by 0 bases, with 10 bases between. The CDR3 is CASSLVTIHSNQPQHF. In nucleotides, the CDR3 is TGTGCCAGCAGCTTGGTCACCATACATAGCAATCAGCCCCAGCATTTT.

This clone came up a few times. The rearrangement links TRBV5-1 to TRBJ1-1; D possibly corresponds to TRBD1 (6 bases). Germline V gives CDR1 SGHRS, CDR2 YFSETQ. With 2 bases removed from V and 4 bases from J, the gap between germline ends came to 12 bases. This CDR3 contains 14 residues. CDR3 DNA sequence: TGCGCCAGCAGCTTACTTCAGGGGCCCACTGAAGCTTTCTTT. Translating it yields CASSLLQGPTEAFF.

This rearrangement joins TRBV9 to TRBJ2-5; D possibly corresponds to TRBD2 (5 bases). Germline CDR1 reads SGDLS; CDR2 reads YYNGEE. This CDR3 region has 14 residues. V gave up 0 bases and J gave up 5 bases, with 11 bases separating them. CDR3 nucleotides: TGTGCCAGCAGCGTAGCCGGGGTAGGGGAGACCCAGTACTTC. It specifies CASSVAGVGETQYF.

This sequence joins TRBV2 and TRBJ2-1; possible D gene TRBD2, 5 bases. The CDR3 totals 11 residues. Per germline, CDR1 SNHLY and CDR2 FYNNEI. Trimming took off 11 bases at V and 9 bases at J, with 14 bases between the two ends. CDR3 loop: CASLRAGEQFF. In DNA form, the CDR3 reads TGTGCCTCGCTTAGGGCGGGTGAGCAGTTCTTC.

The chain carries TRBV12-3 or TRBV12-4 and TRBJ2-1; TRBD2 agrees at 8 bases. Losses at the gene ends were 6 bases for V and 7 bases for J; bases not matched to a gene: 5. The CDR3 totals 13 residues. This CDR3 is CASRMTSVNEQFF. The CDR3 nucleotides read TGTGCCAGCAGGATGACTAGCGTGAATGAGCAGTTCTTC.

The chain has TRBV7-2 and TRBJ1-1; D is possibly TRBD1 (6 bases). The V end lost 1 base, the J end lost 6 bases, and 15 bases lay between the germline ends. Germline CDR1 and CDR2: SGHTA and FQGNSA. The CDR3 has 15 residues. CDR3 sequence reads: CASSLVGGAVAEAFF. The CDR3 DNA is TGTGCCAGCAGCTTAGTCGGGGGGGCGGTCGCTGAAGCTTTCTTT.